These 13 T cell receptor beta chains came from one sample sequenced in a study of regulatory T cells in long-lasting Graves disease. Time point described: persistent/refractory GD, antithyroid drugs over 5 years with positive TRAb. Construction of the TCR library relied on RNA isolated from PBMCs. Construction of the TCR beta libraries employed iRepertoire HTBI primers in conjunction with Arm-PCR of CDR3 regions. TCRdb recomputed calls from the multiplex PCR reads with MiXCR, one row per CDR3 protein. The table shows over 250,000 distinct CDR3 sequences, with roughly a fifth occurring only once. The sample in question was peripheral blood mononuclear cells (PBMCs), obtained when the disease was refractory, from a patient treated with antithyroid drugs. These TCRs come from a female donor with Graves disease.

There are a few counts of this clonotype. This sequence joins TRBV5-1 and TRBJ2-2; 8 bases are a match to TRBD1. J was trimmed by 5 bases and V by 4 bases; bases with no gene match: 7. Germline CDR1 is SGHRS and CDR2 is YFSETQ. This CDR3 comprises 15 residues. CDR3 in amino acids: CASSPGQGLTGELFF. CDR3 bases: TGCGCCAGCAGCCCAGGACAGGGTCTGACCGGGGAGCTGTTTTTT. The whole variable domain, filled in from reference TRBV5-1 and TRBJ2-2, reads KAGVTQTPRYLIKTRGQQVTLSCSPISGHRSVSWYQQTPGQGLQFLFEYFSETQRNKGNFPGRFSGRQFSNSRSEMNVSTLELGDSALYLCASSPGQGLTGELFFGEGSRLTVL.

The CDR3 reads CASSGAEGQGAFWEQYF. CDR3 DNA: TGTGCCAGCAGTGGTGCAGAAGGACAGGGGGCATTTTGGGAGCAGTACTTC. The chain has TRBV25-1 and TRBJ2-7; TRBD1 aligns across 11 bases. Losses at the gene ends were 4 bases for V and 7 bases for J; bases not matched to a gene: 15. The germline CDR1 and CDR2 sequences are MGHDK and SYGVNS. The CDR3 consists of 17 residues.

This clonotype was seen only a few times. The chain links TRBV20-1 to TRBJ2-7; D may be TRBD1 (6 bases). CDR1 is DFQATT and CDR2 is SNEGSKA in the germline V gene (reference sequence). The CDR3 is 14 amino acids. V lost 5 bases to trimming and J lost 2 bases, with 16 bases between them. Here the CDR3 reads CSAYRQVYPYEQYF. The CDR3 region has the DNA TGCAGTGCTTACCGACAGGTATATCCCTACGAGCAGTACTTC.

V and J are TRBV10-3 and TRBJ2-2, with TRBD2 identical over 8 bases. The germline V gene has CDR1 ENHRY and CDR2 SYGVKD. V was clipped by 7 bases and J by 5 bases; unmatched bases: 9. The CDR3 covers 15 residues. CDR3 nucleotides: TGTGCCATCAAATCAGCGGGAGCGAGGACCGGGGAGCTGTTTTTT. Translation: CAIKSAGARTGELFF.

This clonotype was picked up many times. This rearrangement joins TRBV7-9 to TRBJ2-7; D call uncertain. CDR1 and CDR2 (germline): SEHNR, FQNEAQ (reference sequence). V was pared by 2 bases and J by 6 bases, with 8 bases between. The CDR3 length is 12 residues. CDR3 nucleotides: TGTGCCAGCAGCTTAAATTATCCCGAGCAGTACTTC. This sequence encodes CASSLNYPEQYF.

At least ten counts were recorded for this clonotype. The gene calls are TRBV3-2 and TRBJ2-7; the table assigns TRBD1, which was not confirmed against the DNA. TRBV3-2 is flagged as a pseudogene. There are 10 residues in the CDR3. The CDR3 sequence: CASAGYEQYF. The CDR3 DNA sequence: TGTGCCAGCGCCGGGTACGAGCAGTACTTC.

This clonotype was detected ten times or more. V is TRBV12-3 or TRBV12-4 and J is TRBJ1-4; TRBD1 matches 7 bases. J lost 8 bases, V lost 5 bases, and 8 bases had no gene match. This CDR3 region has 14 residues. CDR3 sequence: CASSPNRGYEKLFF. CDR3 coding DNA: TGTGCCAGCAGTCCTAACAGGGGTTACGAAAAACTGTTTTTT.

The chain uses TRBV6-1 and TRBJ2-5, with 9 nucleotides matching TRBD1. CDR3 size: 16 residues. Germline V gives CDR1 MNHNS, CDR2 SASEGT. After removal of 6 bases from V and 5 bases from J, the junction contained 13 bases not matched to a gene. The CDR3 loop reads CASRVQGQGLGETQYF. The CDR3 region has the DNA TGTGCCAGCAGGGTACAGGGACAGGGTCTGGGGGAGACCCAGTACTTC.

The chain links TRBV29-1 to TRBJ2-7; 11 bases are a match to TRBD2. Trimming removed 1 base from V and 6 bases from J; junction bases left unmatched: 14. The CDR3 runs to 17 residues. Germline V gene data show CDR1 as SQVTM and CDR2 as ANQGSEA. CDR3 protein: CSVEVLGGLAEQGEQYF. CDR3 sequence (DNA): TGCAGCGTTGAAGTTCTGGGGGGACTAGCGGAGCAAGGCGAGCAGTACTTC.

This clonotype was detected ten times or more. This rearrangement joins TRBV20-1 to TRBJ2-7; 8 bases line up with TRBD2. The CDR3 is 14 amino acids. CDR1 and CDR2 (germline): DFQATT, SNEGSKA (reference sequence). V lost 5 bases to trimming and J lost 1 base; unmatched junction nucleotides: 7. The CDR3 DNA is TGCAGTGCTCCCGTGTTAGCGGGGTCCTACGAGCAGTACTTC. It encodes CSAPVLAGSYEQYF.

This chain connects TRBV6-9 to TRBJ1-2, with TRBD1 as a possible D gene (6 bases). V was pared by 4 bases and J by 4 bases, with 13 bases between. Germline V CDR1 and CDR2: MNHGY, SVAAGI. The CDR3 is 14 amino acids. CDR3 bases: TGTGCCAGCAGTTTGGTCGGGGGGCTCTATGGCTACACCTTC. Translating it yields CASSLVGGLYGYTF.

The rearrangement joins TRBV9 to TRBJ2-5; 7 bases are shared with TRBD2. CDR3 length: 14 amino acids. The germline CDR1 and CDR2 sequences are SGDLS and YYNGEE. V lost 3 bases to trimming and J lost 4 bases; unmatched junction nucleotides: 6. For the CDR3, the DNA is TGTGCCAGCAGCGCCGGACTAGTGGGAGAGACCCAGTACTTC. Protein product: CASSAGLVGETQYF. Full variable domain (rest looked up from reference TRBV9 and TRBJ2-5): DSGVTQTPKHLITATGQRVTLRCSPRSGDLSVYWYQQSLDQGLQFLIQYYNGEERAKGNILERFSAQQFPDLHSELNLSSLELGDSALYFCASSAGLVGETQYFGPGTRLLVL.

This clonotype was counted many times. The rearrangement joins TRBV30 to TRBJ2-5; no reliable D call. V gave up 2 bases and J gave up 5 bases, with 9 bases separating them. Germline values: CDR1 GTSNPN, CDR2 SVGIG (reference sequence). There are 12 residues in the CDR3. DNA for the CDR3: TGTGCCTGGAGTCGCCGGATCGAGACCCAGTACTTC. Amino acids: CAWSRRIETQYF.